The T cell receptor (beta chain) described here comes from a study of blood T cells in healthy people across ages. Study-level information: With template switching, about one barcoded beta molecule was captured per two T cells. Study-level results: For the donors, CMV status was unknown and possibly confounded expanded clonotype changes. Estimates drawn from one million T cells were deemed to understate diversity.

Notes on this clonotype: What it recognizes is unknown.

The CDR3 extends over 17 amino acids. Looked up from germline, CDR1 is SGHAT and CDR2 is FQNNGV. V was pared by 5 bases and J by 4 bases, with 23 bases between. A J-beta primer mix and a sample-barcoded 5' primer were used in a second PCR of roughly 6 to 12 cycles. Carrying 12 random nucleotides, a template-switch adaptor labeled each individual cDNA molecule. TCRdb processed the 5' RACE reads anew with MiXCR; each CDR3 protein has one entry. The sample lists more than 500,000 distinct CDR3 sequences, 25% to 30% occurring once. The V call is TRBV11-2, the J call TRBJ1-2; D perhaps matches TRBD1 (5 bases). The sequencing sample was made of blood. The receptor was derived from a woman between 65 and 79 years old in good health. CDR3 in DNA: TGTGCCAGCAGCCCCCCCGGAGGGGCGGGGGTTGGCTATGGCTACACCTTC. This translates into CASSPPGGAGVGYGYTF.